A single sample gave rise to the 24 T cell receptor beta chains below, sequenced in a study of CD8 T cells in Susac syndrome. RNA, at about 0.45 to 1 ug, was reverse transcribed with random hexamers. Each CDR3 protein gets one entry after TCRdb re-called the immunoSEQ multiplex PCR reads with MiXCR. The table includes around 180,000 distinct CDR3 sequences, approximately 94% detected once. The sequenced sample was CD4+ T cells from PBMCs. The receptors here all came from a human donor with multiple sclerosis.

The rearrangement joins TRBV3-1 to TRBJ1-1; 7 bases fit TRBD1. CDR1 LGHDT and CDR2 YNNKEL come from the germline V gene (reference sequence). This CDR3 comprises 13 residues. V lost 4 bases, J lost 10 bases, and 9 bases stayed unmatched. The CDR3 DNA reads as TGTGCCAGCAGCCGCATTACACAGGGGCCAGCTTTCTTT. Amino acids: CASSRITQGPAFF.

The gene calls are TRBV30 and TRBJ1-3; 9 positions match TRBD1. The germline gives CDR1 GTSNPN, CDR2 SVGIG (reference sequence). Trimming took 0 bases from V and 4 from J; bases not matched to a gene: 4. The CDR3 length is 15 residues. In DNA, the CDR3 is TGTGCCTGGAGTGTACAGGGGGCGTCCGGAAACACCATATATTTT. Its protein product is CAWSVQGASGNTIYF.

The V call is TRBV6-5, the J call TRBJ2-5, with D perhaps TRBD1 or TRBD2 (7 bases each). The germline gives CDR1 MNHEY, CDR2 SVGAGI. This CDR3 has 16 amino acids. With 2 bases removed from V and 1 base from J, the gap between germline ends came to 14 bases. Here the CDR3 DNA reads TGTGCCAGCAGTTACGGGAGGGGGCGATTCCAAGAGACCCAGTACTTC. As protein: CASSYGRGRFQETQYF.

The CDR3 loop reads CSAFSPASSTDTQYF. As DNA, the CDR3 is TGCAGTGCTTTTTCGCCGGCATCTAGCACAGATACGCAGTATTTT. The genes are TRBV20-1 and TRBJ2-3; D unclear. V was trimmed by 5 bases and J by 0 bases, leaving 15 bases between them. CDR1 is DFQATT and CDR2 is SNEGSKA in the germline V gene (reference sequence). The length of the CDR3 is 15 residues.

The CDR3 spells CASGLTTAAPYYEQYF. The CDR3 DNA follows: TGTGCTAGTGGTTTGACCACCGCGGCCCCGTACTACGAGCAGTACTTC. This chain connects TRBV12-5 to TRBJ2-7, with D unclear. This CDR3 comprises 16 residues. Trimming took 2 bases from V and 3 from J, leaving 17 bases between them. Germline CDR1 reads LGHNT; CDR2 reads FRNRAP.

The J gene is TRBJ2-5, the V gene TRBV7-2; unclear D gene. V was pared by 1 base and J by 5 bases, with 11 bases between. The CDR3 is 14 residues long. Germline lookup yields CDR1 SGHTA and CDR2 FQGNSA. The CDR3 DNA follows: TGTGCCAGCAGCTTAGAGGTGGACGGCGAGACCCAGTACTTC. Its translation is CASSLEVDGETQYF.

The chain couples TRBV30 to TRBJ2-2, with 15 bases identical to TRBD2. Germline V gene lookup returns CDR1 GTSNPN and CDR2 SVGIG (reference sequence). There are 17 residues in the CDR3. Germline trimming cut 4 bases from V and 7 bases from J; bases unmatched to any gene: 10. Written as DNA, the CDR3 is TGTGCCTGGAAGGGACTAGCGGGGGGTTACTCACTCGGGGAGCTGTTTTTT. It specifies CAWKGLAGGYSLGELFF.

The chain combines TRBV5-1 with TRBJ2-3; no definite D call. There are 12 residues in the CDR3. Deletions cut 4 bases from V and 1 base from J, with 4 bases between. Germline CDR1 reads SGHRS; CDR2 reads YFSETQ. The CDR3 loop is CASSMGTDTQYF. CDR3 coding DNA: TGCGCCAGCAGCATGGGCACAGATACGCAGTATTTT.

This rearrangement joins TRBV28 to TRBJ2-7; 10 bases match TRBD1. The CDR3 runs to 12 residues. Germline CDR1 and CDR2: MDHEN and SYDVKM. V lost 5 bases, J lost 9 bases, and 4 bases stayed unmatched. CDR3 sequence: CASSDRGLGQYF. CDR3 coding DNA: TGTGCCAGCAGTGACAGGGGGCTCGGGCAGTACTTC.

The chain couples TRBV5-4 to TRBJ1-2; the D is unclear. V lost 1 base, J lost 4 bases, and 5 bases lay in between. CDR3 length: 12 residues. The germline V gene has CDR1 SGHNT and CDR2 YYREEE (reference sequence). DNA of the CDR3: TGTGCCAGCAGCTTGAGGAGCTATGGCTACACCTTC. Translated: CASSLRSYGYTF.

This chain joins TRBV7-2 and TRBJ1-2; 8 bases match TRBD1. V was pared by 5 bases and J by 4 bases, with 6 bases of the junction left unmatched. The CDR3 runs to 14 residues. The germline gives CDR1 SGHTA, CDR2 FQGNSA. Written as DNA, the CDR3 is TGTGCCAGCAGCCCTCGGACAGGGACCTATGGCTACACCTTC. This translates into CASSPRTGTYGYTF.

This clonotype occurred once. CDR3 in DNA: TGCAGGGGGGGCACGAACACTGAAGCTTTCTTT. It codes for CRGGTNTEAFF. The genes are TRBV29-1 and TRBJ1-1, with TRBD1 as a possible D gene (6 bases). The germline gives CDR1 SQVTM, CDR2 ANQGSEA. This CDR3 region has 11 residues. Based on the CDR3 plus reference TRBV29-1 and TRBJ1-1, the full variable domain is SAVISQKPSRDICQRGTSLTIQCQVDSQVTMMFWYRQQPGQSLTLIATANQGSEATYESGFVIDKFPISRPNLTFSTLTVSNMSPEDSSIYLCRGGTNTEAFFGQGTRLTVV.

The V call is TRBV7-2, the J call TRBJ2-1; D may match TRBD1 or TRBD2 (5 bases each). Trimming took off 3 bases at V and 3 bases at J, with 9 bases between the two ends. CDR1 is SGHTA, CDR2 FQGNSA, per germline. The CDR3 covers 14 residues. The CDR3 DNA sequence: TGTGCCAGCAGCTTGGGGGACCGCTACAATGAGCAGTTCTTC. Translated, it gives CASSLGDRYNEQFF.

The DNA for the CDR3 is TGCAGCGTTGAGTGTTCGGGCCGCGGTCAGCCCCAGCATTTT. It translates to CSVECSGRGQPQHF. The V gene is TRBV29-1, the J gene TRBJ1-5; D gene unclear. Trimming shortened V by 3 bases and J by 6 bases, and 15 bases separated the two germline ends. This CDR3 is 14 amino acids long. CDR1 SQVTM and CDR2 ANQGSEA come from the germline V gene.

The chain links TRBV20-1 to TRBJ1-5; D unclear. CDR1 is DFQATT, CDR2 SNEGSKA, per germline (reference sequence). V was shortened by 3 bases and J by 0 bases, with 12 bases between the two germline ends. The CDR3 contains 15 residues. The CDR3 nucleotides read TGCAGTGCTAGCTTTACCCCGGATAGCAATCAGCCCCAGCATTTT. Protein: CSASFTPDSNQPQHF.

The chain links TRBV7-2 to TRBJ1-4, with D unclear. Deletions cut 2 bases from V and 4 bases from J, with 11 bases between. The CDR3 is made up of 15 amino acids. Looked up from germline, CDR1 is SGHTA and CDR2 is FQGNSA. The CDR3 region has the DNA TGTGCCAGCAGCTTATCGGTCACGGATAATGAAAAACTGTTTTTT. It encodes CASSLSVTDNEKLFF. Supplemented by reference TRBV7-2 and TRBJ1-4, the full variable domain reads GAGVSQSPSNKVTEKGKDVELRCDPISGHTALYWYRQSLGQGLEFLIYFQGNSAPDKSGLPSDRFSAERTGGSVSTLTIQRTQQEDSAVYLCASSLSVTDNEKLFFGSGTQLSVL.

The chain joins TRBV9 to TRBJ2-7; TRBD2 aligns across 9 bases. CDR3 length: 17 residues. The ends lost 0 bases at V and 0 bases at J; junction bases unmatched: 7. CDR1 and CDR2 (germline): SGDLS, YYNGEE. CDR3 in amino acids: CASSVGGSGGYSYEQYF. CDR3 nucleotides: TGTGCCAGCAGCGTAGGGGGTAGCGGGGGATACTCCTACGAGCAGTACTTC.

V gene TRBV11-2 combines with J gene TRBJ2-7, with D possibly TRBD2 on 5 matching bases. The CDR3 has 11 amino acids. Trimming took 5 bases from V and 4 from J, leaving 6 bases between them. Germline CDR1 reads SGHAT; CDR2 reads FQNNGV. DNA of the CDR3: TGTGCCAGCAGCCGGGAATACGAGCAGTACTTC. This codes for CASSREYEQYF.

The CDR3, as DNA: TGTGCCAGCCTGGACAGGGTTGTGGTCTCCCGCATGAACACTGAAGCTTTCTTT. Its protein product is CASLDRVVVSRMNTEAFF. The gene calls are TRBV12-3 or TRBV12-4 and TRBJ1-1; 8 nucleotides match TRBD1. This CDR3 region has 18 residues. The junction had 17 bases not matched to a gene; V was cut back by 8 bases and J by 0 bases.

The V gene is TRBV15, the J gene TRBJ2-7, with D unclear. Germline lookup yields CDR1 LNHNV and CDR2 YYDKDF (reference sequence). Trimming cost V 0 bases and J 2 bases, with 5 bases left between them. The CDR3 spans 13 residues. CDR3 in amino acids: CATSREEAYEQYF. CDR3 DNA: TGTGCCACCAGCAGAGAAGAGGCCTACGAGCAGTACTTC.

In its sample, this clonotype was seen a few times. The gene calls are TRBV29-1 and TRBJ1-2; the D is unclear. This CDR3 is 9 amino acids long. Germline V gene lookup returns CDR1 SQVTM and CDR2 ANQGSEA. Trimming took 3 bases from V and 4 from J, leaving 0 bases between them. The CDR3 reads CSVDYGYTF. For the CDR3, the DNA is TGCAGCGTTGACTATGGCTACACCTTC.

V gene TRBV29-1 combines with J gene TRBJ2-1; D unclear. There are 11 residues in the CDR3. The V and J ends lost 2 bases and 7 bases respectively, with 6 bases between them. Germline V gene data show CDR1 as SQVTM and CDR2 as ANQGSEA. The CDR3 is CSVESENEQFF. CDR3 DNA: TGCAGCGTTGAATCAGAGAATGAGCAGTTCTTC.

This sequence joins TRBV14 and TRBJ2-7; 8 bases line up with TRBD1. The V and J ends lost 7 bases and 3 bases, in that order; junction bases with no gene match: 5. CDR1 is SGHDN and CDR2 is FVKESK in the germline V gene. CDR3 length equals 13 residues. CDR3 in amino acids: CASNRQGYYEQYF. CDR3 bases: TGTGCCAGCAACAGACAGGGGTACTACGAGCAGTACTTC. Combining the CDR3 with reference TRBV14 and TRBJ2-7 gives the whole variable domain EAGVTQFPSHSVIEKGQTVTLRCDPISGHDNLYWYRRVMGKEIKFLLHFVKESKQDESGMPNNRFLAERTGGTYSTLKVQPAELEDSGVYFCASNRQGYYEQYFGPGTRLTVT.

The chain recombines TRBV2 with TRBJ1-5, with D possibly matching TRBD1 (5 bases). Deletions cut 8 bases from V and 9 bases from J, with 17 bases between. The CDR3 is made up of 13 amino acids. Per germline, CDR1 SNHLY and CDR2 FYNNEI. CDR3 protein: CASGGTEAWPQHF. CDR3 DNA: TGTGCCAGCGGGGGGACGGAAGCTTGGCCCCAGCATTTT. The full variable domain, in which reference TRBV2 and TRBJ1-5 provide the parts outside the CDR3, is EPEVTQTPSHQVTQMGQEVILRCVPISNHLYFYWYRQILGQKVEFLVSFYNNEISEKSEIFDDQFSVERPDGSNFTLKIRSTKLEDSAMYFCASGGTEAWPQHFGDGTRLSIL.